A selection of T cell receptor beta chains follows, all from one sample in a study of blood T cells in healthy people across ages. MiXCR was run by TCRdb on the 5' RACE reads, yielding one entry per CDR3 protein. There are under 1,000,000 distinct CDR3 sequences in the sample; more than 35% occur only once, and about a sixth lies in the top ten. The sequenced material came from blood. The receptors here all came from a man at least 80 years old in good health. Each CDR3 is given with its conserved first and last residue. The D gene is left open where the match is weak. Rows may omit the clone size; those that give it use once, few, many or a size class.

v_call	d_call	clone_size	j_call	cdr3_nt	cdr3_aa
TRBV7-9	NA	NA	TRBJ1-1	TGTGCCAGCAGCTTAAGGGGCCCCGGGACGGGGAACACTGAAGCTTTCTTT	CASSLRGPGTGNTEAFF
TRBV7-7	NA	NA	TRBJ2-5	TGTGCTAGCGGCCCAATTAGGGAGACCCAGTACTTC	CASGPIRETQYF
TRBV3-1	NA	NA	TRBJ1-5	TGTGCCAGCAGCCAAGATGGGGCGGCCAGCCTTTATAGCAATCAGCCCCAGCATTTT	CASSQDGAASLYSNQPQHF
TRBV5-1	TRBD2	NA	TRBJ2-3	TGCGCCAGCAGCGCGGCGAGCGGGGCAGATACGCAGTATTTT	CASSAASGADTQYF
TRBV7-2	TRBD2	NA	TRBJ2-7	TGTGCCAGCAGCCTCGACCCCCCGGGACTAGCGGCAGAGCAGTACTTC	CASSLDPPGLAAEQYF
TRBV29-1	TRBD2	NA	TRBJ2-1	TGCAGCGTCCGCAACGGGAGGGACGAGCAGTTCTTC	CSVRNGRDEQFF
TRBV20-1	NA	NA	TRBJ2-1	TGCAGTGCTAGTGACGCGCGGGATGCTTCCTACAATGAGCAGTTCTTC	CSASDARDASYNEQFF
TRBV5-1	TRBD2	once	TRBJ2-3	TGCGCCAGCAGCTTGGTGGGACTAGCGGGAGCTAGCACAGATACGCAGTATTTT	CASSLVGLAGASTDTQYF
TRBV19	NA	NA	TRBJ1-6	TGTGCCAGTAGTACGCCGGGACCACGTACCCCCCTCCACTTT	CASSTPGPRTPLHF
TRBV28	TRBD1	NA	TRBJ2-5	TGTGCCAGCAGTGTAGGGAAAACAGGGGGCGCTTGGGAGACCCAGTACTTC	CASSVGKTGGAWETQYF
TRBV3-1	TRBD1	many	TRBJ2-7	TGTGCCAGCAGCCAAGCGACAGGGGCCAACGAGCAGTACTTC	CASSQATGANEQYF
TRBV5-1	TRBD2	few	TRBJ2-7	TGCGCCAGCAGCCCGGGACTAGAAGGCGAGCAGTACTTC	CASSPGLEGEQYF
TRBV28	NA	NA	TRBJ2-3	TGTGCCAGCAGTTTCCTTCCAGTAGGGACCGATACGCAGTATTTT	CASSFLPVGTDTQYF
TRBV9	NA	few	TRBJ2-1	TGTGCCAGCAGCGTAGCTACGAGGAATGAGCAGTTCTTC	CASSVATRNEQFF
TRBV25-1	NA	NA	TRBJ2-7	TGTGCCAGCAGTGAACAAAACAGGGTGGAGGAGCAGTACTTC	CASSEQNRVEEQYF
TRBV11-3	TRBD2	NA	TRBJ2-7	TGTGCCAGTTGTAGCGGGGTTTCCTACAATGAGCAGTACTTC	CASCSGVSYNEQYF
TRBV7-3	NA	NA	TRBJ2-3	TGTGCCAGCAGCTTAGGGACGGGAGTTGGAGATACGCAGTATTTT	CASSLGTGVGDTQYF
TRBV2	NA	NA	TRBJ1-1	TGTGCCATTCGCCCAGGGGACACTGAAGCTTTCTTT	CAIRPGDTEAFF
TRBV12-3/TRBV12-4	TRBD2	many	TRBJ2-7	TGTGCCAGCAGTCCCCCCCGAGCGGGAGGGCCACAGTACTTC	CASSPPRAGGPQYF
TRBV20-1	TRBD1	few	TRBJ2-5	TGCAGTGCTATCGAGACAGGGGTTTTCCAAGAGACCCAGTACTTC	CSAIETGVFQETQYF
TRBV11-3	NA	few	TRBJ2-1	TGTGCCAGCAGCTTTAATTCGGGGCACCTCGGCGATGAGCAGTTCTTC	CASSFNSGHLGDEQFF
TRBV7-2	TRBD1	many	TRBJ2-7	TGCGCCAGCAGCCATCGGACAGGGTCCTACGAGCAGTACTTC	CASSHRTGSYEQYF
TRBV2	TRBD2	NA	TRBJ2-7	TGTGCCAGCAGGTGGCCACTAGCGCAGTCCTACAATGAGCAGTACTTC	CASRWPLAQSYNEQYF
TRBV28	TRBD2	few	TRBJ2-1	TGTGCCAGCAGCCCGATGGGGATAGCGGGAGCCAATGAGCAGTTCTTC	CASSPMGIAGANEQFF
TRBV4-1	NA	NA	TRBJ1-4	TGCGCCAGCAGCCAAGATCTTGTCGGGACTAATGAAAAACTGTTTTTT	CASSQDLVGTNEKLFF
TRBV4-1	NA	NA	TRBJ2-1	TGCGCCAGCAGCCAAGTCGGGGGACAGCACAATGAGCAGTTCTTC	CASSQVGGQHNEQFF
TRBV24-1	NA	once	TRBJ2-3	TGTGCCACCAGTGATAAGGAGAGAATTCACACAGATACGCAGTATTTT	CATSDKERIHTDTQYF
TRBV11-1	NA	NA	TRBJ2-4	TGTGCCAGCAGCGCCCGACAGCTACTAGCCAAAAACATTCAGTACTTC	CASSARQLLAKNIQYF
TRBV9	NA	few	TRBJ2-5	TGTGCCAGCAGCGTAGACGGGAGAAGAGAGACCCAGTACTTC	CASSVDGRRETQYF
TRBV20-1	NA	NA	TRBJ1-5	TGCGGTGCTAGCCGGGGGCGAAGCAATCAGCCCCAGCATTTT	CGASRGRSNQPQHF
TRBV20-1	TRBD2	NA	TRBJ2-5	TGCAGTGCTAGTAGAGATCTACCCACCCGGGCGGGGGTGGATACCCAGTACTTC	CSASRDLPTRAGVDTQYF
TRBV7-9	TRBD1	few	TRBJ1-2	TGTGCCAGCAGCTTATCTGACAGGGGAGTCACTGGCTACACCTTC	CASSLSDRGVTGYTF
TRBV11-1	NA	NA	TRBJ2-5	TGTGCCAGCAGCCGCTCAGGGAATTCGAGAGAGACCCAGTACTTC	CASSRSGNSRETQYF
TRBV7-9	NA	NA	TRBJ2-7	TGTGCCAGCAGCTTTTCCGCCCACGAGCAGTACTTC	CASSFSAHEQYF
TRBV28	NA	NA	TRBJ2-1	TGTGCCAGCAGTTTCTTTACTAGCACAAGCAATGAGCAGTTCTTC	CASSFFTSTSNEQFF
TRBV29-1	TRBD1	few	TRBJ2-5	TGCAGCGGGGGACAGGGGGTTCCGGAGACCCAGTACTTC	CSGGQGVPETQYF
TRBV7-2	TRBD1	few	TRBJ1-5	TGTGCCAGCAGGAATGGACAGGGATCGAATCAGCCCCAGCATTTT	CASRNGQGSNQPQHF
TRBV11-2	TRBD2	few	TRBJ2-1	TGTGCCAGCAGCTTAGGGCTAGCGGTTGTGGGTGAGCAGTTCTTC	CASSLGLAVVGEQFF
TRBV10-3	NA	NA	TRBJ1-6	TGTGCCATCAGTGACCACCGGGGGGTAATTAATTCACCCCTCCACTTT	CAISDHRGVINSPLHF
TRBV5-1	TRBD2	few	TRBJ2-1	TGCGCCAGCAGCTTGCGGGCCGGTTCTCCTAGCGGGAGTTTTGGGGATGAGCAGTTCTTC	CASSLRAGSPSGSFGDEQFF
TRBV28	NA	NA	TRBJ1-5	TGTGCCAGCGGGGGTTTTGATCAGCCCCAGCATTTT	CASGGFDQPQHF
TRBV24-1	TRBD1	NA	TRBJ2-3	TGTGCCACCAGTGCTCCTGGGACAGGGGTCCCAGATACGCAGTATTTT	CATSAPGTGVPDTQYF
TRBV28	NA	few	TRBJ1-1	TGTGCCAGCAGTAACAGGATCCGGAACACTGAAGCTTTCTTT	CASSNRIRNTEAFF
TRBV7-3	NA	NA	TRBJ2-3	TGTGCCAGCAGCCAAGGGCTAGCTGTAGATACGCAGTATTTT	CASSQGLAVDTQYF
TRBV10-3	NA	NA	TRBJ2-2	TGTGCCATCAGCTACAGGGCACCTTGGGACACCGGGGAGCTGTTTTTT	CAISYRAPWDTGELFF
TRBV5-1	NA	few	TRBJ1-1	TGCGCCAGCAGCTTCCAGGGGATGCACACTGAAGCTTTCTTT	CASSFQGMHTEAFF
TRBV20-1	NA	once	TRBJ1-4	TGCAGTGCCCCTACCCGGGACCGAAGTGAAAAACTGTTTTTT	CSAPTRDRSEKLFF
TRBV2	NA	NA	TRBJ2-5	TGTGCCAGCAGTTCCCTAAGGTCGGAGACCCAGTACTTC	CASSSLRSETQYF
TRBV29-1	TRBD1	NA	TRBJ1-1	TGCAGCGTAGCGACAGGGGGTGACACTGAAGCTTTCTTT	CSVATGGDTEAFF
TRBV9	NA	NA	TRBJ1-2	TGTGCCAGCAGCGCGGATGGGGGTGGCTACACCTTC	CASSADGGGYTF
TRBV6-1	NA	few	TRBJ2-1	TGTGCCAGCAGACCCCGCCCCGGGAGAGATTACAATGAGCAGTTCTTC	CASRPRPGRDYNEQFF
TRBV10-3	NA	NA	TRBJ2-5	TGTGCCACCACGAGTGAGCCTGGGAATAACGTCAGCGAGACCCAGTACTTC	CATTSEPGNNVSETQYF
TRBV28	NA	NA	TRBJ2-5	TGTGCCAGCACCAATGCCGGGACTCCAGAGACCCAGTACTTC	CASTNAGTPETQYF